This paragraph covers one T cell receptor beta chain sequence. This entry belongs to a study of blood T cell repertoires in COVID-19. Study at large: Acute-phase and convalescent COVID-19 samples originated in the United States, Italy and Spain. The cDNA or gDNA used as material had been derived from T cells, B-cell-depleted T cells, or PBMCs.

In the source study's methods: Estimation of nucleated cell counts relied on the amplification of reference gene primers. TCRdb's table, derived via immunoSEQ multiplex PCR, lists solely in-frame clones and lacks some. V and J calls and clone size come straight from that table; D and trimming were deduced from the DNA. The sample has about 670,000 clones; about 90% are singletons. CDR3 length equals 16 residues. Germline V gene data show CDR1 as LNHNV and CDR2 as YYDKDF (reference sequence). V was clipped by 1 base and J by 4 bases; unmatched bases: 8. The origin of this receptor is a woman aged 18 to 35 with acute or convalescent COVID-19. The gene calls are TRBV15 and TRBJ1-1, with 8 bases aligning to TRBD1. The material sequenced was peripheral blood. This CDR3 reads CATSRAGWTGRTEAFF. For the CDR3, the DNA is TGTGCCACCAGCAGAGCCGGATGGACAGGGCGCACTGAAGCTTTCTTT.